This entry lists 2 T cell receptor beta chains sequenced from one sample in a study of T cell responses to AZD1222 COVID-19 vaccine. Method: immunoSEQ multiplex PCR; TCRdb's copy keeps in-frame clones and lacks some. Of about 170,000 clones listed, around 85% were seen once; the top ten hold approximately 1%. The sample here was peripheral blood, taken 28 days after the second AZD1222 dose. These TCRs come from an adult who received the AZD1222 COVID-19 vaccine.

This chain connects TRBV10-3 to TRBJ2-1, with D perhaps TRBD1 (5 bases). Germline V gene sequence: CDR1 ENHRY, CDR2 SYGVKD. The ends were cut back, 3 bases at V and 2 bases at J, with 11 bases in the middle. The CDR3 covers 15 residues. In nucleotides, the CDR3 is TGTGCCATCAGTGATGACAGCCCGCCCTACAATGAGCAGTTCTTC. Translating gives CAISDDSPPYNEQFF.

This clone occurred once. The CDR3 DNA follows: TGTGCCAGCAGTAAGTGGGGACAGGGCTACGAGCAGTACTTC. Translation gives CASSKWGQGYEQYF. The rearrangement links TRBV2 to TRBJ2-7; TRBD1 matches 9 bases. This CDR3 is 14 amino acids long. J gave up 3 bases and V 5 bases, and 5 bases lay outside the gene matches. Germline CDR1 SNHLY, CDR2 FYNNEI.